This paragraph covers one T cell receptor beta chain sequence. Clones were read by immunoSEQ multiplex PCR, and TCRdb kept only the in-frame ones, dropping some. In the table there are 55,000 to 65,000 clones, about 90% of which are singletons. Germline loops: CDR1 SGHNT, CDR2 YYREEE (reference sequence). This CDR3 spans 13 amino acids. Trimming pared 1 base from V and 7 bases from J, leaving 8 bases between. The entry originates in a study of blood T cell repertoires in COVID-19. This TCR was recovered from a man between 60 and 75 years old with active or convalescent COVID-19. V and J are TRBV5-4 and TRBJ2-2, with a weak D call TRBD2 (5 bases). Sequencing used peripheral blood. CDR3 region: CASSLPGIGELFF. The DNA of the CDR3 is TGTGCCAGCAGCTTGCCCGGGATCGGGGAGCTGTTTTTT.